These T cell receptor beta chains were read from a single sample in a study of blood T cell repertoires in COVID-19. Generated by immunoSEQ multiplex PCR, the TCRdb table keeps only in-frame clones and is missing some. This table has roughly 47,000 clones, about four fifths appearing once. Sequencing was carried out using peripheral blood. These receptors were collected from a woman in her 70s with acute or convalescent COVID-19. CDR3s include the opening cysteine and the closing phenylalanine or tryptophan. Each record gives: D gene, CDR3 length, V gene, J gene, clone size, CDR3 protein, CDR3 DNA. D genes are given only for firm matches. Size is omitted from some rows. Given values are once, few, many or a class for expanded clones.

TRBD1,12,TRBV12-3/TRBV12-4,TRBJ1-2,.,CASSRDRGGYTF,TGTGCCAGCAGCCGGGACAGGGGTGGCTACACCTTC
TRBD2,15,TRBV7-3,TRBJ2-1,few,CASSLTSGRAAEQFF,TGTGCCAGCAGCTTAACTAGCGGGAGGGCGGCTGAGCAGTTCTTC
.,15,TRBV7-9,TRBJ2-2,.,CASSLWGANTGELFF,TGTGCCAGCAGCTTATGGGGGGCGAACACCGGGGAGCTGTTTTTT
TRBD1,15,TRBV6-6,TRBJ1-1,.,CASSAWTGWNTEAFF,TGTGCCAGCAGCGCTTGGACAGGGTGGAACACTGAAGCTTTCTTT
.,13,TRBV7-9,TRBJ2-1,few,CASSFGGNNEQFF,TGTGCCAGCAGCTTCGGGGGAAACAATGAGCAGTTCTTC
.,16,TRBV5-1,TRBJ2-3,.,CASMPDTGLWADTQYF,TGCGCCAGCATGCCTGACACAGGGCTTTGGGCAGATACGCAGTATTTT
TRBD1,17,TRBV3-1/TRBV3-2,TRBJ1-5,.,CASSQATGDVGNQPQHF,TGTGCCAGCAGCCAAGCTACAGGGGACGTTGGGAATCAGCCCCAGCATTTT
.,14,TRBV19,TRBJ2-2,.,CASSIVGYTGELFF,TGTGCCAGTAGTATAGTCGGGTACACCGGGGAGCTGTTTTTT
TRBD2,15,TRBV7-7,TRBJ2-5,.,CASSYFGGGSETQYF,TGTGCTAGCAGCTACTTCGGGGGGGGGTCAGAGACCCAGTACTTC
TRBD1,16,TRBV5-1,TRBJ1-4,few,CASSPQQGATNEKLFF,TGCGCCAGCAGCCCGCAGCAGGGGGCAACTAATGAAAAACTGTTTTTT
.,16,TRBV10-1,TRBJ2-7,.,CASSEKAAFSYYEQYF,TGCGCCAGCAGTGAGAAGGCAGCGTTTAGCTACTACGAGCAGTACTTC
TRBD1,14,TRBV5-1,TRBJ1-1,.,CASSFQDRVTEAFF,TGCGCCAGTAGCTTTCAGGACAGGGTCACTGAAGCTTTCTTT
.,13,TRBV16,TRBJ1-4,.,CASSRWGQEKLFF,TGTGCCAGCAGCCGTTGGGGGCAGGAAAAACTGTTTTTT
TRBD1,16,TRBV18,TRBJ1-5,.,CASSPPFSGGRQPQHF,TGTGCCAGCTCACCACCGTTCTCAGGGGGAAGACAGCCCCAGCATTTT
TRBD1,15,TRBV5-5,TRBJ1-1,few,CASSLHGQGKVSAFF,TGTGCCAGCAGCTTACATGGACAGGGTAAGGTTTCAGCTTTCTTT
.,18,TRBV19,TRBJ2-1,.,CASSIPTRMSRSYNEQFF,TGTGCCAGTAGTATCCCCACTAGAATGAGTAGGTCCTACAATGAGCAGTTCTTC
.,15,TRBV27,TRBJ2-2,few,CASSRGPQGAGELFF,TGTGCCAGCAGTCGAGGACCACAAGGGGCCGGGGAGCTGTTTTTT
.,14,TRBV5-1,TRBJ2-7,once,CASSLGTYTYEQYF,TGCGCCAGCAGCTTGGGGACATACACCTACGAACAGTACTTC
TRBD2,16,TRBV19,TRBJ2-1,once,CASSGRGSSSYNEQFF,TGTGCCAGTAGTGGACGCGGGAGCAGCTCCTACAATGAGCAGTTCTTC
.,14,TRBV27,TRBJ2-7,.,CASSLIRGWGEQYF,TGTGCCAGCAGTTTAATCCGAGGGTGGGGCGAGCAGTACTTC
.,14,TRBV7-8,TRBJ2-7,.,CASSPQGRGYEQYF,TGTGCCAGCAGCCCACAGGGAAGGGGCTACGAGCAGTACTTC
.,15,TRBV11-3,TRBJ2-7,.,CASSLDAGRSYEQYF,TGTGCCAGCAGCTTAGATGCAGGCAGGTCCTACGAGCAGTACTTC
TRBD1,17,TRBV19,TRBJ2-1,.,CASSMGGLAGGYNEQFF,TGTGCCAGTAGTATGGGTGGACTGGCAGGGGGTTACAATGAGCAGTTCTTC
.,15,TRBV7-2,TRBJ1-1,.,CASSPGSGKNTEAFF,TGTGCCAGCAGCCCCGGCTCGGGTAAAAACACTGAAGCTTTCTTT
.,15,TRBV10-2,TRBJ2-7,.,CASEGEGAPAYEQYF,TGCGCCAGCGAGGGGGAAGGTGCCCCTGCCTACGAGCAGTACTTC
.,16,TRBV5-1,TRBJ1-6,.,CASSLVPGTELSPLHF,TGCGCCAGCAGCTTGGTACCGGGAACGGAACTTTCACCCCTCCACTTT
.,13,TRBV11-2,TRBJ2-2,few,CASSLWEAGELFF,TGTGCCAGCAGCTTATGGGAGGCCGGGGAGCTGTTTTTT
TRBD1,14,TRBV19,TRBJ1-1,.,CASNAGGPDTEAFF,TGTGCCAGTAATGCAGGGGGCCCTGACACTGAAGCTTTCTTT
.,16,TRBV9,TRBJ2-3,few,CASSVGAGSGTDTQYF,TGTGCCAGCAGCGTAGGGGCGGGATCGGGCACAGATACGCAGTATTTT
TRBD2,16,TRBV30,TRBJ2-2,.,CAWSRLAGVSTGELFF,TGTGCCTGGAGTCGCCTAGCGGGAGTGTCCACCGGGGAGCTGTTTTTT
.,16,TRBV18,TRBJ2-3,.,CASSPPWGDHTDTQYF,TGTGCCAGCTCACCACCGTGGGGGGATCACACAGATACGCAGTATTTT
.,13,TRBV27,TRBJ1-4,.,CASSPATNEKLFF,TGTGCCAGCAGTCCCGCAACTAATGAAAAACTGTTTTTT
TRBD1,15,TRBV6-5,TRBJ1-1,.,CASSYWTGGRTEAFF,TGTGCCAGCAGTTACTGGACAGGGGGGCGGACTGAAGCTTTCTTT